This T cell receptor (beta chain) was found in a study of response to subunit inactivated influenza vaccine. Points from the study as a whole: It was suggested by the authors that few new T cells are recruited by each seasonal influenza vaccination.

This clonotype was seen a handful of times. Its antigen is as yet unknown. TCRdb called the RT-PCR reads again in MiXCR, with one record for every CDR3 protein. The sample includes roughly 520,000 distinct CDR3 sequences, less than 30% of them seen just once. CDR1 is MDHEN and CDR2 is SYDVKM in the germline V gene. The length of the CDR3 is 16 residues. V was clipped by 4 bases and J by 5 bases; unmatched bases: 6. This clonotype originated in a man aged 45-65 years who received an inactivated influenza vaccine. The sequencing here drew on CD4+ T cells sorted from PBMCs, taken more than 4 days after vaccination. The rearrangement uses TRBV28 and TRBJ2-2; 11 nucleotides match TRBD2. The CDR3 nucleotides read TGTGCCAGCAGTTCCGGGACTAGCGGACGTACCGGGGAGCTGTTTTTT. This encodes CASSSGTSGRTGELFF.